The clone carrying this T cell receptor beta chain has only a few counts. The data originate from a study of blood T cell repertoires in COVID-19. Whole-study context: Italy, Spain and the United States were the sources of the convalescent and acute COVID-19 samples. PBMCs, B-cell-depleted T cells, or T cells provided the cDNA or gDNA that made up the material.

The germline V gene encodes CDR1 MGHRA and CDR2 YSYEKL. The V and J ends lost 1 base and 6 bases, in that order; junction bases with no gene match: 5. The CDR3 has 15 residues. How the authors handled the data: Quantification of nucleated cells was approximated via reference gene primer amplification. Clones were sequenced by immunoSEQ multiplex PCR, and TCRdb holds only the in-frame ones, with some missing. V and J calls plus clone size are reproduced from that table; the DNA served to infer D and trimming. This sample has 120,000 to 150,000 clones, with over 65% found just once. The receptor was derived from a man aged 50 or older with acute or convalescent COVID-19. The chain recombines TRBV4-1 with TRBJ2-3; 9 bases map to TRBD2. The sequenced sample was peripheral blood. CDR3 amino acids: CASSQVRGGADTQYF. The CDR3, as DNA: TGCGCCAGCAGCCAAGTGCGGGGGGGTGCGGATACGCAGTATTTT.